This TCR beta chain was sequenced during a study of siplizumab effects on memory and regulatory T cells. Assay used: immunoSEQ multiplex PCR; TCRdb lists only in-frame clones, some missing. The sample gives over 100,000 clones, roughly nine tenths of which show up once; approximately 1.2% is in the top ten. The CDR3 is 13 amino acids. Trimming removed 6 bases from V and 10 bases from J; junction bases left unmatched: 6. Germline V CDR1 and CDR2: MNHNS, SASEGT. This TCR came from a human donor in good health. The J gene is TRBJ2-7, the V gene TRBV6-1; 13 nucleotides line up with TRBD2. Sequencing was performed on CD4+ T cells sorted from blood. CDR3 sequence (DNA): TGTGCCAGCAGCCTCGGACTAGCGGGAGAACAGTACTTC. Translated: CASSLGLAGEQYF.